This entry lists 31 T cell receptor beta chains sequenced from one sample in a study of metastatic and nonmetastatic thyroid tumors. No patient had received any treatment before thyroid surgery. TCRdb re-called the PCR reads through MiXCR. The sample carries about 39,000 clones, 18% recorded once. Input material: tumor tissue. All receptors derive from a female donor with papillary thyroid cancer or a benign thyroid nodule (not recorded which). Some clones in this sample may be carry-over from other donors' samples.

This clone was seen a handful of times. This may stem from a read error, because a much larger clone lies one nucleotide away. The chain carries TRBV12-3 or TRBV12-4 and TRBJ2-2, with unresolved D. The V end lost 7 bases, the J end lost 4 bases, and 13 bases lay between the germline ends. CDR3 length: 14 residues. The CDR3 coding sequence is TGTGCCAGCAACCTAAATGGTATCACCGGGGAGCTGTTTTTT. Amino acids: CASNLNGITGELFF.

Many counts were recorded for this clone. This chain joins TRBV4-1 and TRBJ2-7, with TRBD2 matching over 11 bases. CDR1 MGHRA and CDR2 YSYEKL come from the germline V gene. The CDR3 length is 16 residues. Germline trimming cut 5 bases from V and 3 bases from J; bases unmatched to any gene: 9. In DNA, the CDR3 is TGCGCCAGCAGCACGCGACTAGCGGGATCCTTCTACGAGCAGTACTTC. It is translated as CASSTRLAGSFYEQYF.

Comment on this clone: A much larger clonotype is one base distant, so this may be a read error. The rearrangement uses TRBV25-1 and TRBJ2-7; D ambiguous. From germline, CDR1 is MGHDK and CDR2 SYGVNS. V was pared by 3 bases and J by 4 bases, with 10 bases between. The CDR3 runs 13 residues. CDR3 nucleotide sequence: TGTGCCAGCAGTGAGGCTGGTAGATACGAGCAGTACTTC. Encoded protein: CASSEAGRYEQYF.

This clone was counted between two and nine times. This may be a read error, as it is one base from a much larger clone. V gene TRBV11-2 combines with J gene TRBJ2-1, with a tentative D call TRBD2 (6 bases). Per the germline V gene, CDR1 is SGHAT and CDR2 is FQNNGV. V lost 7 bases, J lost 0 bases, and 16 bases lay in between. This CDR3 has 16 residues. This CDR3 reads CASIRRPGLSYNEQFF. CDR3 DNA: TGTGCCAGCATCCGCAGGCCGGGACTCTCCTACAATGAGCAGTTCTTC. Combining the CDR3 with reference TRBV11-2 and TRBJ2-1 gives the whole variable domain EAGVAQSPRYKIIEKRQSVAFWCNPISGHATLYWYQQILGQGPKLLIQFQNNGVVDDSQLPKDRFSAERLKGVDSTLKIQPAKLEDSAVYLCASIRRPGLSYNEQFFGPGTRLTVL.

This clone showed up just a few times. It is unclear where the CDR3 begins or ends on the DNA, so no DNA is shown, and the CDR3 is as TCRdb lists it. The V gene is TRBV19, the J gene TRBJ1-2; the table's D call of TRBD1 was not tested on the DNA. CDR1 is LNHDA and CDR2 is SQIVND in the germline V gene (reference sequence). Including both end residues, the CDR3 is 12 amino acids long. The CDR3 here is CAARGGTYGCTF.

This clone was observed many times. The genes are TRBV6-2 or TRBV6-3 and TRBJ1-5; D uncertain. The CDR3 is 15 residues long. V lost 2 bases, J lost 2 bases, and 10 bases lay in between. Germline-derived CDR1 and CDR2 are MNHEY and SVGEGT. This chain's CDR3 is CASSYQTIGNQPQHF. DNA of the CDR3: TGTGCCAGCAGTTACCAGACCATAGGCAATCAGCCCCAGCATTTT.

This clone was detected ten times or more. V is TRBV29-1 and J is TRBJ1-3; D remains ambiguous. Trimming left V 6 bases short and J 0 bases short, with 9 bases between. Germline values: CDR1 SQVTM, CDR2 ANQGSEA. This CDR3 contains 13 residues. The CDR3 nucleotides read TGCAGCGTGTGGGCCGACTCTGGAAACACCATATATTTT. Protein: CSVWADSGNTIYF.

This clone was detected ten times or more. The sample has other DNA sequences that encode this CDR3 too. This chain uses TRBV6-4 with TRBJ1-1; D is uncertain. There are 13 residues in the CDR3. V lost 6 bases to trimming and J lost 1 base, with 9 bases between them. CDR1 and CDR2 from the germline V gene are MRHNA and SNTAGT. CDR3 sequence: CASSLGRNTEAFF. DNA for the CDR3: TGTGCCAGCAGCCTCGGGCGGAACACTGAAGCTTTCTTT.

This clone was recorded many times. J is TRBJ2-2 and V is TRBV6-1, with unresolved D. Germline values: CDR1 MNHNS, CDR2 SASEGT. This CDR3 contains 13 residues. V was clipped by 5 bases and J by 0 bases, with 4 bases between them. This chain's CDR3 is CASSNANTGELFF. DNA of the CDR3: TGTGCCAGCAGTAACGCGAACACCGGGGAGCTGTTTTTT.

This clone came up a few times. The junction departs from germline at one end; a sequencing error may be responsible. This chain links TRBV12-3 or TRBV12-4 with TRBJ1-3; D may be TRBD1 (5 bases). The CDR3 has 16 amino acids. CDR3 in amino acids: CASSLVAGRVGTTIYF. As DNA, the CDR3 is TGTGCCAGCAGTTTAGTTGCAGGGCGAGTGGGAACCACCATATATTTT.

Concerning this clone: It may be a read error: a sequence one base away is much more abundant. The V and J genes are TRBV20-1 and TRBJ2-2, with TRBD1 identical over 7 bases. The germline CDR1 and CDR2 sequences are DFQATT and SNEGSKA (reference sequence). Trimming cost V 6 bases and J 11 bases; bases outside gene matches: 9. There are 12 residues in the CDR3. The CDR3 DNA is TGCAGTGCCGCACAGGGGAACGGAGAGCTGTTTTTT. Its protein product is CSAAQGNGELFF.

Ten or more counts support this clone. The chain carries TRBV5-5 and TRBJ2-7, with 13 positions matching TRBD2. Germline lookup yields CDR1 SGHKS and CDR2 YYEKEE (reference sequence). This CDR3 contains 16 residues. J was trimmed by 4 bases and V by 0 bases; bases with no gene match: 4. CDR3 in amino acids: CASSLEGLAGEYEQYF. CDR3 bases: TGTGCCAGCAGCTTGGAAGGACTAGCGGGGGAATACGAGCAGTACTTC.

In this sample, this clone is medium-sized. V gene TRBV10-3 combines with J gene TRBJ2-7; 8 nucleotides agree with TRBD2. This CDR3 spans 17 amino acids. V gave up 3 bases and J gave up 4 bases; unmatched junction bases: 14. CDR1 ENHRY and CDR2 SYGVKD come from the germline V gene. The CDR3 DNA sequence: TGTGCCATCAGTGACCTTTCCTTTAGCGGGAACGGTTACGAGCAGTACTTC. This translates into CAISDLSFSGNGYEQYF.

There are many counts of this clone. J is TRBJ2-5 and V is TRBV20-1, with a weak D call TRBD2 (6 bases). This CDR3 is 14 amino acids long. Germline CDR1 reads DFQATT; CDR2 reads SNEGSKA (reference sequence). Between the trimmed V and J ends, which lost 6 bases and 1 base, there was a span of 15 bases. The DNA for the CDR3 is TGCAGTGCCCCGATCCGGGGGATCCAAGAGACCCAGTACTTC. Amino acid sequence: CSAPIRGIQETQYF.

The table lists this clone with many counts. CDR3 DNA: TGTGCCAGCAGTCGACAGGGGCTTTTAGAGACCCAGTACTTC. It is translated as CASSRQGLLETQYF. The chain carries TRBV12-3 or TRBV12-4 and TRBJ2-5; TRBD1 agrees at 8 bases. The CDR3 totals 14 residues. The J segment lost 4 bases and the V segment lost 5 bases, leaving 6 bases of the junction unmatched.

This clone was counted between two and nine times. The chain recombines TRBV6-1 with TRBJ1-2; D is perhaps TRBD1 (6 bases). The germline V and J ends were trimmed by 7 bases and 4 bases, with 13 bases remaining between them. The V gene's germline CDR1 is MNHNS and CDR2 SASEGT. The CDR3 is made up of 13 amino acids. The CDR3 spells CASIATGSYGYTF. CDR3 nucleotide sequence: TGTGCCAGCATTGCTACAGGGAGCTATGGCTACACCTTC.

This clone was seen at least ten times. This chain links TRBV20-1 with TRBJ2-7, with D unclear. Germline assignment: CDR1 DFQATT and CDR2 SNEGSKA (reference sequence). V lost 0 bases to trimming and J lost 3 bases, with 3 bases between them. The CDR3 loop spans 11 amino acids. The CDR3 protein is CSAREIYEQYF. For the CDR3, the DNA is TGCAGTGCTAGAGAAATCTACGAGCAGTACTTC.

This clone was seen only a few times. A much more abundant neighbour one base away suggests this may be a read error. The J gene is TRBJ2-3, the V gene TRBV4-3; 13 bases line up with TRBD2. The CDR3 runs 16 residues. The V gene end was trimmed by 5 bases and the J gene end by 2 bases; junction bases not matched to a gene: 4. The germline V gene has CDR1 LGHNA and CDR2 YSLEER. Here the CDR3 reads CASSSGLAGHTDTQYF. DNA for the CDR3: TGCGCCAGCAGCTCGGGACTAGCGGGACACACAGATACGCAGTATTTT.

The chain combines TRBV20-1 with TRBJ1-1; D is possibly TRBD1 (6 bases). CDR3 length: 14 amino acids. Trimming removed 4 bases from V and 7 bases from J, with 19 bases in between. The germline CDR1 and CDR2 sequences are DFQATT and SNEGSKA (reference sequence). The CDR3 DNA is TGCAGTGCTACCGCGATAGAGGGGGACGTTGAAGCTTTCTTT. Its protein is CSATAIEGDVEAFF.

This clone was found a few times. The rearrangement joins TRBV7-9 to TRBJ2-5; D possibly uses TRBD1 or TRBD2 (5 bases each). The germline V gene encodes CDR1 SEHNR and CDR2 FQNEAQ (reference sequence). This CDR3 has 16 residues. Trimming took 6 bases from V and 7 from J, leaving 24 bases between them. The DNA for the CDR3 is TGTGCCAGCAGTAGTACCGGGACCGCCGGTGGGGGGACCCAGTACTTC. Amino acid sequence: CASSSTGTAGGGTQYF.

This clone ranks as medium-sized. The rearrangement joins TRBV27 to TRBJ2-2, with D unresolved. This CDR3 spans 16 amino acids. CDR1 is MNHEY and CDR2 is SMNVEV in the germline V gene (reference sequence). V gave up 0 bases and J gave up 1 base, with 9 bases separating them. The CDR3 DNA follows: TGTGCCAGCAGTTTATCGATCAGGAGGAACACCGGGGAGCTGTTTTTT. It is translated as CASSLSIRRNTGELFF.

This clone has at least ten counts. The chain combines TRBV28 with TRBJ1-1; 7 bases are shared with TRBD1. V was clipped by 7 bases and J by 3 bases; unmatched bases: 8. Per germline, CDR1 MDHEN and CDR2 SYDVKM. The CDR3 runs 14 residues. Here the CDR3 reads CASTFDREDTEAFF. For the CDR3, the DNA is TGTGCCAGCACCTTTGACAGGGAGGACACTGAAGCTTTCTTT.

In its sample, this clone was seen many times. CDR3 loop: CASSLVGRATEQFF. The DNA for the CDR3 is TGTGCCAGCAGCTTAGTGGGGAGGGCCACTGAGCAGTTCTTC. The rearrangement uses TRBV7-9 and TRBJ2-1; 7 positions match TRBD2. Germline CDR1 and CDR2: SEHNR and FQNEAQ (reference sequence). The CDR3 totals 14 residues. The junction had 6 bases not matched to a gene; V was cut back by 1 base and J by 9 bases.

Only a few counts were recorded for this clone. The V call is TRBV6-5, the J call TRBJ2-5; D is unclear. The V end was cut by 5 bases, the J end by 4 bases, with 5 bases between. This CDR3 spans 11 amino acids. The germline CDR1 and CDR2 sequences are MNHEY and SVGAGI. In DNA, the CDR3 is TGTGCCAGCAGTAGTCGAGAGACCCAGTACTTC. Protein product: CASSSRETQYF.

Ten or more counts support this clone. Within the sample, other DNA sequences also encode this same CDR3. This chain joins TRBV20-1 and TRBJ2-7; D remains ambiguous. The ends were cut back, 3 bases at V and 0 bases at J, with 15 bases in the middle. Germline CDR1 and CDR2: DFQATT and SNEGSKA (reference sequence). This CDR3 region has 15 residues. For the CDR3, the DNA is TGCAGTGCTAGGGCTCAGGTCACGAACTCCTACGAGCAGTACTTC. Translation: CSARAQVTNSYEQYF.

Comment on this clone: A read error is possible here, since a much larger clone lies one base away. The chain carries TRBV7-6 and TRBJ1-5, with 12 bases that match TRBD1. In germline, CDR1 is SGHVS, CDR2 FNYEAQ. The CDR3 spans 15 residues. The CDR3 DNA reads as TGTGCCAGCAGCTCCGGGACAGGGGGCCGTCAGCCCAAGCATTTT. Encoded protein: CASSSGTGGRQPKHF.

This clone has at least ten counts. V and J are TRBV5-5 and TRBJ2-5, with D unclear. V lost 1 base and J lost 5, with 9 bases in between. This CDR3 contains 13 residues. Germline loops: CDR1 SGHKS, CDR2 YYEKEE (reference sequence). The CDR3 bases are TGTGCCAGCAGCTTGACCGGGTCTGAGACCCAGTACTTC. Its protein product is CASSLTGSETQYF.

Note on this clone: Being one base from a much bigger clone, this may be a read error. The J gene is TRBJ1-1, the V gene TRBV20-1; D unclear. Germline V gene sequence: CDR1 DFQATT, CDR2 SNEGSKA (reference sequence). V was pared by 5 bases and J by 3 bases, with 7 bases between. The CDR3 is 11 residues long. The CDR3 DNA reads as TGCAGTGCTTGTGAGGACACTGAAGCTTTCTTT. Translation gives CSACEDTEAFF.

This clone was seen at least ten times. This sequence joins TRBV5-1 and TRBJ1-1; 9 bases fit TRBD1. V trimming: 4 bases; J trimming: 4 bases; junction bases outside the gene matches: 11. Looked up from germline, CDR1 is SGHRS and CDR2 is YFSETQ. The length of the CDR3 is 16 residues. This CDR3 is CASSTTTGGTGTEAFF. The CDR3 nucleotides read TGCGCCAGCAGCACAACCACAGGGGGCACGGGCACTGAAGCTTTCTTT.

At least ten counts were recorded for this clone. The sample has other DNA sequences that encode this CDR3 too. This chain uses TRBV6-5 with TRBJ1-1, with a possible D match to TRBD1 (5 bases). The germline V and J ends were trimmed by 0 bases and 8 bases, with 10 bases remaining between them. Per germline, CDR1 MNHEY and CDR2 SVGAGI. The CDR3 length is 13 residues. The CDR3 is CASSYSRQTEAFF. Written as DNA, the CDR3 is TGTGCCAGCAGTTACTCGAGACAGACCGAAGCTTTCTTT.

Only a few counts were recorded for this clone. One base away lies a much larger clone, so this may be a sequencing read error. The rearrangement links TRBV9 to TRBJ1-2; D unclear. Trimming removed 6 bases from V and 4 bases from J, with 7 bases in between. Looked up from germline, CDR1 is SGDLS and CDR2 is YYNGEE. CDR3 length: 11 amino acids. This chain's CDR3 is CASTCGYGYTF. CDR3 nucleotide sequence: TGTGCCAGCACGTGTGGCTATGGCTACACCTTC.